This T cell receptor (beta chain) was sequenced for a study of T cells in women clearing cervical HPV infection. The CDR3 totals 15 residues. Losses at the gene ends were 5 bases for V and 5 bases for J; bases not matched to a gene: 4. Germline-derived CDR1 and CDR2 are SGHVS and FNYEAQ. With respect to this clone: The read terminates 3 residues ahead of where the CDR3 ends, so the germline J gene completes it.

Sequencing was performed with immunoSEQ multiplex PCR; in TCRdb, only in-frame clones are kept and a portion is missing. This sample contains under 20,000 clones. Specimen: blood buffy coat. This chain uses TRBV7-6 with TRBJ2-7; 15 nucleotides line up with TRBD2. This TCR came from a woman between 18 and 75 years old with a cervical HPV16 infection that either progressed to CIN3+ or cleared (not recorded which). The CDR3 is CASSTGLAGGNEQYF. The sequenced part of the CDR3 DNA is TGTGCCAGCAGCACCGGACTAGCGGGGGGGAACGAG. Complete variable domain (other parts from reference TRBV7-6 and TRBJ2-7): GAGVSQSPRYKVTKRGQDVALRCDPISGHVSLYWYRQALGQGPEFLTYFNYEAQQDKSGLPNDRFSAERPEGSISTLTIQRTEQRDSAMYRCASSTGLAGGNEQYFGPGTRLTVT.